This T cell receptor beta chain emerged from a study of cytomegalovirus exposure and HLA in healthy donors. Study results and limitations: TRBV6-2, TRBV6-3 and other indistinguishable V segments were excluded. Researchers reported that a few CMV-associated chains were confirmed in vitro as CMV antigen-specific. In a later analysis, HLA-associated beta chains showed higher expansion and lower generation probabilities than comparable chains.

Details on this clone: Its target is not known.

60 Vbeta and 13 Jbeta primers were used in PCR. Data came from immunoSEQ multiplex PCR; TCRdb stores just in-frame clones and leaves some out. The sample records some 110,000 clones, 76% being singletons. Trimming took off 4 bases at V and 0 bases at J, with 12 bases between the two ends. Germline V gene sequence: CDR1 SQVTM, CDR2 ANQGSEA. The CDR3 runs to 15 residues. What was sequenced was PBMCs. V usage is TRBV29-1 and J usage is TRBJ2-2, with D possibly TRBD2 on 5 matching bases. This TCR derives from a man aged 50-59 years in good health and CMV-seropositive. CDR3 nucleotide sequence: TGCAGCGTTGTACGAAGCGGAGCGAACACCGGGGAGCTGTTTTTT. As protein: CSVVRSGANTGELFF.